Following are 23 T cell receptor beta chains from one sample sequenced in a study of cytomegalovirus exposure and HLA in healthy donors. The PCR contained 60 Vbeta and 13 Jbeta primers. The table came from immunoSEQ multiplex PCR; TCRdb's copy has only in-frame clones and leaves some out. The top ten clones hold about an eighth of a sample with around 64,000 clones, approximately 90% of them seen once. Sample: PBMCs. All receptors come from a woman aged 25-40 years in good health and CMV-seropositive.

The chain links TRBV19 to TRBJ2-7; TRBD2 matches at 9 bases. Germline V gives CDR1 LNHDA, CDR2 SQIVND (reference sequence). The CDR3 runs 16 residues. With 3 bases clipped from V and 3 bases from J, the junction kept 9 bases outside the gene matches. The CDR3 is CASSILAGAVLYEQYF. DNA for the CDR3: TGTGCCAGTAGTATTTTAGCGGGAGCAGTCCTCTACGAGCAGTACTTC.

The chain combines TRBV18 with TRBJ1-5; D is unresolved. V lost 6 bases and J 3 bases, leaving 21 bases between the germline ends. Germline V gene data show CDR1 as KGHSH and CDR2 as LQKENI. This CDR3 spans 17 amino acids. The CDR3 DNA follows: TGTGCCAGCTCCCCCTTGATAGGAGGGCATGACAATCAGCCCCAGCATTTT. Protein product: CASSPLIGGHDNQPQHF.

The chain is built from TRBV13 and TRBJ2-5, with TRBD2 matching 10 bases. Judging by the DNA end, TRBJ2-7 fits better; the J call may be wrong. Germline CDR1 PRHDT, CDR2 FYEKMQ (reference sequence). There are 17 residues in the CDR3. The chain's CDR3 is CASSRLPQQSGGDEQYF. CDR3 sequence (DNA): TGTGCCAGCAGCCGCCTTCCCCAACAGAGCGGGGGGGACGAGCAGTACTTC.

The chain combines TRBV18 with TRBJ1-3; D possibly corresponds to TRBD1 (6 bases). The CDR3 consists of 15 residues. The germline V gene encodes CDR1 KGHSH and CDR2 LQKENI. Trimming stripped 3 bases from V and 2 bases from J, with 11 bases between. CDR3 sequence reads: CASSPPNRAGNTIYF. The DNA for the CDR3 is TGTGCCAGCTCACCTCCGAACAGGGCTGGAAACACCATATATTTT.

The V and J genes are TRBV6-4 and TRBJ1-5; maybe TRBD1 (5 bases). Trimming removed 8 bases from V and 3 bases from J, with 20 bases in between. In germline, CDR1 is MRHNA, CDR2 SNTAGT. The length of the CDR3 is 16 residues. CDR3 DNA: TGTGCCAGCCTATTCAGGGCCGTGGCCACCAATCAGCCCCAGCATTTT. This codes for CASLFRAVATNQPQHF.

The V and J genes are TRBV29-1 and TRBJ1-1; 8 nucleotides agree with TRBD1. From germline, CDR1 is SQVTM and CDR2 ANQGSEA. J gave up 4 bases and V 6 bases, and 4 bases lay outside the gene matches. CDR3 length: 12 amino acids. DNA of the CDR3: TGCAGCGTCACAGGGGGGAGCACTGAAGCTTTCTTT. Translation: CSVTGGSTEAFF.

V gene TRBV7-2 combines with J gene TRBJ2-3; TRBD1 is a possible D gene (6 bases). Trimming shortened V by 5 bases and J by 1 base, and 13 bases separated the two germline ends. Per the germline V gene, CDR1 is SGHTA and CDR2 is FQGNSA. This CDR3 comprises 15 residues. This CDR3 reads CASSRTGWGTDTQYF. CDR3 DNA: TGTGCCAGCAGCCGAACAGGGTGGGGCACAGATACGCAGTATTTT.

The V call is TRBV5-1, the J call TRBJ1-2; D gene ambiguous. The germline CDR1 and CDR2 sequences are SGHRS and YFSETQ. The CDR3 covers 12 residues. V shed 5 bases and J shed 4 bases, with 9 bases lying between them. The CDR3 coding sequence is TGCGCCAGCAGTCGAGGTCTCTATGGCTACACCTTC. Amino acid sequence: CASSRGLYGYTF.

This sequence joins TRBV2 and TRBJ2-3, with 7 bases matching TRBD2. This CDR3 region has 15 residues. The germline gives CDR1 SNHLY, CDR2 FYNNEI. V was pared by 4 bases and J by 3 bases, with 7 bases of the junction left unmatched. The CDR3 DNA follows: TGTGCCAGCAGTGTAGCGGGTACGAGGACAGATACGCAGTATTTT. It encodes CASSVAGTRTDTQYF.

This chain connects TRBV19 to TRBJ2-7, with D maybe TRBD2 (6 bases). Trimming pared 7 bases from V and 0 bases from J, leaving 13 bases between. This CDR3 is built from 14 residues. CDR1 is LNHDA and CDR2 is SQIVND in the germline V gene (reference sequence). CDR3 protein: CASKGLPSSYEQYF. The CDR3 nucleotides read TGTGCCAGTAAGGGACTCCCGAGCTCCTACGAGCAGTACTTC.

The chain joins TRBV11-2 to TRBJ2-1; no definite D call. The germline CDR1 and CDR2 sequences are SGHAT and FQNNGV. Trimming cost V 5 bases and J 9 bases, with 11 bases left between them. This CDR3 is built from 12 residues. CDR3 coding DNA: TGTGCCAGCAGCCGATCCGGCGGTGAGCAGTTCTTC. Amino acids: CASSRSGGEQFF.

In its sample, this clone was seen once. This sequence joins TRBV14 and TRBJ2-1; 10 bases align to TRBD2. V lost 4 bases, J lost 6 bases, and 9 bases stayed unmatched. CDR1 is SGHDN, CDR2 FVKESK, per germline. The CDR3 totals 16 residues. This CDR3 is CASSRLAGGRVNEQFF. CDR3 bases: TGTGCCAGCAGCCGGTTAGCGGGAGGTAGGGTCAATGAGCAGTTCTTC.

CDR3 in amino acids: CASSSETGGPYEQYF. In DNA, the CDR3 is TGTGCCAGCAGCTCCGAGACAGGGGGACCGTACGAGCAGTACTTC. V gene TRBV7-6 combines with J gene TRBJ2-7; 9 bases agree with TRBD1. V gave up 4 bases and J gave up 4 bases; unmatched junction bases: 8. The CDR3 spans 15 residues. Germline V gene lookup returns CDR1 SGHVS and CDR2 FNYEAQ.

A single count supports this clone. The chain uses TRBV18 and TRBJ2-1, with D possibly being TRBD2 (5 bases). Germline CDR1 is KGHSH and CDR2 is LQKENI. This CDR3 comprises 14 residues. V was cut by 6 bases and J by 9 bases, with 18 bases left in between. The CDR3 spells CASSPTGMNLEQFF. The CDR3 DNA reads TGTGCCAGCTCCCCCACCGGGATGAACCTTGAGCAGTTCTTC.

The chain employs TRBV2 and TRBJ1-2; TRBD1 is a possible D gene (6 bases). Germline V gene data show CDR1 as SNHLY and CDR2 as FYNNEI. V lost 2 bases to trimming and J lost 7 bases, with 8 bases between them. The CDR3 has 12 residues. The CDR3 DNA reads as TGTGCCAGCAGTGAATCAGGGGTTGGCTACACCTTC. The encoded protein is CASSESGVGYTF.

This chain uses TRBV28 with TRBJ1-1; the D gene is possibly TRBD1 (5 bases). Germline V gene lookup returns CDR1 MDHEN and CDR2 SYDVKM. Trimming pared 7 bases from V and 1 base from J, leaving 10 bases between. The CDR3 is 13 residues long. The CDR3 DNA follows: TGTGCCAGCACCCCCGACAGGAACACTGAAGCTTTCTTT. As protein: CASTPDRNTEAFF.

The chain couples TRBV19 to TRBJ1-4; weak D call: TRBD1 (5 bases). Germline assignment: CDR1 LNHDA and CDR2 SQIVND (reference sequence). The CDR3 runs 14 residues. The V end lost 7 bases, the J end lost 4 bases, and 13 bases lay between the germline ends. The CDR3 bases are TGTGCCAGTAATTCAGGGCTCCGTAATGAAAAACTGTTTTTT. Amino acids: CASNSGLRNEKLFF.

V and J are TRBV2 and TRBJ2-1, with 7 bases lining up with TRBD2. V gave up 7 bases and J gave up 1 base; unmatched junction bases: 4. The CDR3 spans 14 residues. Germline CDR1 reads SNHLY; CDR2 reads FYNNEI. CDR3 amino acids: CASTRLASYNEQFF. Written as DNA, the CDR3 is TGTGCCAGCACTCGACTAGCATCCTACAATGAGCAGTTCTTC.

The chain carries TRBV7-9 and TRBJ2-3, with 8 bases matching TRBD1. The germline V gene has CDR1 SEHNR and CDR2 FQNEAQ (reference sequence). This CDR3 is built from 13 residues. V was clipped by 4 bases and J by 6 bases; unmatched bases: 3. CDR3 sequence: CASSSTGVDTQYF. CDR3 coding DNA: TGTGCCAGCAGCTCGACAGGGGTGGATACGCAGTATTTT.

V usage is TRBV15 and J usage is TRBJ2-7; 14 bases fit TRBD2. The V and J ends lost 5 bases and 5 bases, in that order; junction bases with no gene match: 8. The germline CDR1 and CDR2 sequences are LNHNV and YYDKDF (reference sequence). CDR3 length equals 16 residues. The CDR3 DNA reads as TGTGCCACCAGCGTTGGGACTAGCGGGAGCCCCCACGAGCAGTACTTC. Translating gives CATSVGTSGSPHEQYF. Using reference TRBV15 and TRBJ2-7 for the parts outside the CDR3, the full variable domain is DAMVIQNPRYQVTQFGKPVTLSCSQTLNHNVMYWYQQKSSQAPKLLFHYYDKDFNNEADTPDNFQSRRPNTSFCFLDIRSPGLGDTAMYLCATSVGTSGSPHEQYFGPGTRLTVT.

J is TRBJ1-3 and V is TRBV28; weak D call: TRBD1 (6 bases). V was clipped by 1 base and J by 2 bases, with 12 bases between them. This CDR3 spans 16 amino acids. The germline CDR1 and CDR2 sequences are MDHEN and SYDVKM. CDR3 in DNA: TGTGCCAGCAGTTTATCAGGGGCAGGAGCTGGAAACACCATATATTTT. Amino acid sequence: CASSLSGAGAGNTIYF.

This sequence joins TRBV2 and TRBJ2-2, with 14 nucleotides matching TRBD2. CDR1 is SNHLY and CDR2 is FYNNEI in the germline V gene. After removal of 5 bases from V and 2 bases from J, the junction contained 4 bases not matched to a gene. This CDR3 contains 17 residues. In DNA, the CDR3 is TGTGCCAGCAGTTGGGGACTAGCGGGAGTAAACACCGGGGAGCTGTTTTTT. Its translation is CASSWGLAGVNTGELFF.

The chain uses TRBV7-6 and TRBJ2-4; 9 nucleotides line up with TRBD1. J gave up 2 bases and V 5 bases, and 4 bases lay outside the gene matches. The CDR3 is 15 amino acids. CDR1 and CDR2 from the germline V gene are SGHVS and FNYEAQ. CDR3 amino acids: CASSQGTGTKNIQYF. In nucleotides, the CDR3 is TGTGCCAGCAGCCAGGGGACAGGGACCAAAAACATTCAGTACTTC.